A single sample is the source of the 5 T cell receptor beta chains below, sequenced in a study of T-cell memory formation after mild COVID-19. Each CDR3 protein is one row after TCRdb ran MiXCR on the 5' RACE reads. The sample contains 360,000 or so distinct CDR3 sequences, 25% to 30% of which appear only once. The material sequenced was PBMCs or a T cell subset sorted from them (not recorded which). The origin of the receptors is an adult woman who had mild COVID-19 (a few samples of this study predate the infection). Cell type and time point are not known.

This rearrangement joins TRBV7-2 to TRBJ2-2, with D unresolved. This CDR3 contains 15 residues. V lost 5 bases and J lost 1, with 11 bases in between. Germline V gene sequence: CDR1 SGHTA, CDR2 FQGNSA. The CDR3 DNA sequence: TGTGCCAGCAGCCTGGCGTGGGGGAACACCGGGGAGCTGTTTTTT. This sequence encodes CASSLAWGNTGELFF. Using reference TRBV7-2 and TRBJ2-2 for the parts outside the CDR3, the full variable domain is GAGVSQSPSNKVTEKGKDVELRCDPISGHTALYWYRQSLGQGLEFLIYFQGNSAPDKSGLPSDRFSAERTGGSVSTLTIQRTQQEDSAVYLCASSLAWGNTGELFFGEGSRLTVL.

The chain employs TRBV4-3 and TRBJ2-1; D uncertain. Germline V CDR1 and CDR2: LGHNA, YSLEER. This CDR3 is built from 14 residues. V shed 0 bases and J shed 9 bases, with 12 bases lying between them. CDR3 sequence reads: CASSQEAANSEQFF. The CDR3 coding sequence is TGCGCCAGCAGCCAAGAGGCGGCTAACAGTGAGCAGTTCTTC.

The rearrangement joins TRBV20-1 to TRBJ2-3, with 8 bases matching TRBD1. Per the germline V gene, CDR1 is DFQATT and CDR2 is SNEGSKA (reference sequence). With 3 bases clipped from V and 0 bases from J, the junction kept 2 bases outside the gene matches. The CDR3 covers 14 residues. The CDR3 region has the DNA TGCAGTGCTAGGCCAGGGGGCAGCACAGATACGCAGTATTTT. Protein sequence: CSARPGGSTDTQYF.

This clonotype was picked up a small number of times. This chain connects TRBV7-3 to TRBJ2-1, with 11 bases fitting TRBD2. J was trimmed by 8 bases and V by 3 bases; bases with no gene match: 3. The CDR3 totals 14 residues. The V gene's germline CDR1 is SGHTA and CDR2 FQGTGA. The CDR3 nucleotides read TGTGCCAGCAGCTTTAGCGGGGGGGCTTATGAGCAGTTCTTC. Its protein product is CASSFSGGAYEQFF.

This clonotype was detected a few times. The V and J genes are TRBV5-5 and TRBJ1-2; 7 nucleotides line up with TRBD1. Losses at the gene ends were 4 bases for V and 7 bases for J; bases not matched to a gene: 7. CDR1 and CDR2 from the germline V gene are SGHKS and YYEKEE (reference sequence). This CDR3 spans 13 amino acids. The CDR3 here is CASSLDRLIGYTF. The CDR3 region has the DNA TGTGCCAGCAGCCTGGACAGGCTCATTGGCTACACCTTC.